A few counts support the clone carrying this T cell receptor beta chain. Its specificity is unknown. Sequencing targeted expressed TCRB transcripts, as all isolated RNA had been reverse transcribed. Libraries were prepared by immunoSEQ multiplex PCR; TCRdb keeps only in-frame clonotypes and omits some of them. The sample holds a few hundred thousand clones, 24% seen once. This CDR3 region has 14 residues. V shed 4 bases and J shed 2 bases, with 6 bases lying between them. Germline assignment: CDR1 MNHEY and CDR2 SMNVEV (reference sequence). This sample is part of a study of beta chain features in type 1 diabetes. Study results and caveats: TCRB CDR3s from Type 1 diabetes patients were moderately but significantly shorter in all four CD4+ subsets.

The origin of this receptor is a woman aged 25 to 39 with type 1 diabetes. Source material: naive CD4+ T cells from blood. The chain employs TRBV27 and TRBJ2-6; D gene uncertain. As DNA, the CDR3 is TGTGCCAGCAGTTGGAGACCTGGGGCCAACGTCCTGACTTTC. Translated, it gives CASSWRPGANVLTF.